Listed here are 7 T cell receptor beta chains from one sample, sequenced in a study of response to subunit inactivated influenza vaccine. TCRdb itself ran the RT-PCR reads through MiXCR, one entry per CDR3 protein. The sample yields 530,000 or so distinct CDR3 sequences, over 9.5% seen once. The sequencing used PBMCs from blood, collected on the day of vaccination. These receptors were collected from a man in his fifties or sixties who received an inactivated influenza vaccine.

As to this clonotype: One end of the junction fails to match germline, which may point to a read error. The rearrangement uses TRBV7-8 and TRBJ2-4, with 10 bases identical to TRBD1. This CDR3 has 16 amino acids. CDR1 and CDR2 from the germline V gene are SGHVS and FQNEAQ. The CDR3 bases are TGTGCCAGCAGCCCAGGACAGGGGGTATCCAACAACATTCAGTACTTC. It codes for CASSPGQGVSNNIQYF.

The chain is built from TRBV7-2 and TRBJ2-7; D is unclear. V was trimmed by 5 bases and J by 5 bases, leaving 10 bases between them. This CDR3 is built from 12 residues. Germline V lookup: CDR1 SGHTA, CDR2 FQGNSA. This CDR3 is CASSQTLNEQYF. The DNA of the CDR3 is TGTGCCAGCAGCCAGACTTTAAACGAGCAGTACTTC.

This clonotype was seen a handful of times. The V gene is TRBV27, the J gene TRBJ2-7; 11 positions agree with TRBD2. Trimming took 5 bases from V and 4 from J; bases not matched to a gene: 7. CDR3 length equals 15 residues. CDR1 is MNHEY, CDR2 SMNVEV, per germline (reference sequence). The CDR3 sequence: CASSPGLAALYEQYF. For the CDR3, the DNA is TGTGCCAGCAGTCCGGGACTAGCGGCCCTATACGAGCAGTACTTC.

This clonotype has a handful of counts. V and J are TRBV3-1 and TRBJ2-2; D is possibly TRBD2 (6 bases). Trimming shortened V by 3 bases and J by 7 bases, and 9 bases separated the two germline ends. The CDR3 is made up of 13 amino acids. CDR1 and CDR2 (germline): LGHDT, YNNKEL (reference sequence). The CDR3 DNA sequence: TGTGCCAGCAGCCACCTTAGCGGCGGGGAGCTGTTTTTT. Its translation: CASSHLSGGELFF. Using reference TRBV3-1 and TRBJ2-2 for the parts outside the CDR3, the full variable domain is DTAVSQTPKYLVTQMGNDKSIKCEQNLGHDTMYWYKQDSKKFLKIMFSYNNKELIINETVPNRFSPKSPDKAHLNLHINSLELGDSAVYFCASSHLSGGELFFGEGSRLTVL.

This clonotype has a handful of counts. This chain joins TRBV20-1 and TRBJ2-5; 9 nucleotides line up with TRBD2. The CDR3 extends over 14 amino acids. The germline V gene has CDR1 DFQATT and CDR2 SNEGSKA (reference sequence). Germline trimming cut 0 bases from V and 3 bases from J; bases unmatched to any gene: 2. The CDR3 DNA reads TGCAGTGCTAGAGACCCTAGCGGGAAAGAGACCCAGTACTTC. Encoded protein: CSARDPSGKETQYF.

V is TRBV6-5 and J is TRBJ2-1, with 8 bases lining up with TRBD2. CDR1 and CDR2 from the germline V gene are MNHEY and SVGAGI. This CDR3 contains 15 residues. V lost 5 bases, J lost 0 bases, and 3 bases stayed unmatched. CDR3 residues: CASSVLAASYNEQFF. The CDR3 DNA reads as TGTGCCAGCAGTGTACTAGCGGCCTCCTACAATGAGCAGTTCTTC.

This clonotype was seen a few times. V and J are TRBV28 and TRBJ1-2, with D tentatively TRBD1 (6 bases). Trimming removed 6 bases from V and 8 bases from J, with 19 bases in between. The CDR3 extends over 14 amino acids. Germline V gene lookup returns CDR1 MDHEN and CDR2 SYDVKM. The CDR3 DNA reads TGTGCCAGCAGCCGTATGAACAGGGTCAGGGGCTACACCTTC. It translates to CASSRMNRVRGYTF.